This TCR beta chain comes out of a study of T cell responses to AZD1222 COVID-19 vaccine. Sequenced by immunoSEQ multiplex PCR; TCRdb stores in-frame clones only, minus some. Seen here are about 130,000 clones, more than 85% observed once, and the top ten hold roughly 2%. Losses at the gene ends were 7 bases for V and 4 bases for J; bases not matched to a gene: 2. The V gene's germline CDR1 is SQVTM and CDR2 ANQGSEA. This CDR3 spans 12 amino acids. Findings of the study overall: Clonal diversity was possibly underestimated, and white British individuals and females predominated among donors. Spike-specific TCR repertoires showed rising breadth and depth after two AZD1222 doses.

On this clone: Its antigen remains unidentified.

This clonotype originated in an adult who received the AZD1222 COVID-19 vaccine. This chain connects TRBV29-1 to TRBJ1-5; TRBD1 matches at 9 bases. The material was peripheral blood, obtained 28 days after the second AZD1222 dose. The DNA of the CDR3 is TGCAGCGCCGGACAGGGGAATCAGCCCCAGCATTTT. Its protein product is CSAGQGNQPQHF.